These T cell receptor beta chains were read from a single sample in a study of OX40 agonist ivuxolimab in advanced cancers. Repertoires were generated with immunoSEQ multiplex PCR, while TCRdb's copy carries only in-frame clones and drops some. The table lists approximately 23,000 clones, roughly 84% of them singletons, with around a third in the top ten. The input for sequencing was CD4+ or CD8+ T cells sorted from blood, taken in a trial of the OX40 agonist ivuxolimab. All receptors derive from an adult with an advanced solid tumor such as melanoma, head and neck, liver or kidney cancer. CDR3s include the opening cysteine and the closing phenylalanine or tryptophan. D genes are given only for firm matches. Clone size appears in some rows only: once, few, many, or a class for an expanded clone.

j_call | v_call | clone_size | d_call | cdr3_nt | cdr3_aa
TRBJ2-2 | TRBV19 | . | . | TGTGCCAGTAGTAGCTGGACAAGGGTAGTCACCGGGGAGCTGTTTTTT | CASSSWTRVVTGELFF
TRBJ1-5 | TRBV4-3 | . | . | TGCGCCAGCAGCCAAGTTTTTTACGGCCAGGGCAATCAGCCCCAGCATTTT | CASSQVFYGQGNQPQHF
TRBJ1-1 | TRBV6-5 | . | TRBD1 | TGTGCCAGCAGTTACCCAGGGGGAGTGAACACTGAAGCTTTCTTT | CASSYPGGVNTEAFF
TRBJ1-6 | TRBV13 | once | . | TGTGCCAGCACCATAGGTAGGGCCTATAATTCACCCCTCCACTTT | CASTIGRAYNSPLHF
TRBJ1-2 | TRBV7-9 | . | . | TGTGCCAGCAGCCGAGGTGGAGTGGGAGGCTACACCTTC | CASSRGGVGGYTF
TRBJ2-5 | TRBV19 | few | . | TGTGCCAGTAGTATGCTTAACAGTGCCCGCCAAGAGACCCAGTACTTC | CASSMLNSARQETQYF
TRBJ2-1 | TRBV14 | . | TRBD2 | TGTGCCAGCAGCCAAGAGGGACTACCCCTAAAGTTCTTC | CASSQEGLPLKFF
TRBJ2-2 | TRBV2 | once | TRBD2 | TGTGCCAGCAGTGAAGCGTGGGACTACCTCGACACCGGGGAGCTGTTTTTT | CASSEAWDYLDTGELFF
TRBJ1-5 | TRBV6-5 | few | TRBD1 | TGTGCCAGCAGAGTGACAGGGGAGGTCAATCAGCCCCAGCATTTT | CASRVTGEVNQPQHF
TRBJ2-2 | TRBV4-2 | . | . | TGTGCCAGCAGCCAACTAGACTTCGGAGATGGGACCGGGGAGCTGTTTTTT | CASSQLDFGDGTGELFF
TRBJ2-5 | TRBV13 | . | . | TGTGCCAGCAGCTTACACCAGGGAAAAGAGACCCAGTACTTC | CASSLHQGKETQYF
TRBJ2-7 | TRBV7-9 | . | TRBD2 | TGTGCCAGCAGCCCACGAGCCTCACTAGCGGGAGGATCCCACGAGCAGTACTTC | CASSPRASLAGGSHEQYF
TRBJ2-1 | TRBV5-1 | . | . | TGCGCCAGCAGCGGGGGCATAAGCTCCTACAATGAGCAGTTCTTC | CASSGGISSYNEQFF
TRBJ2-5 | TRBV27 | . | TRBD2 | TGTGCCAGCAGTTTAGGGAGGGCCCCTGCTACCCAGTACTTC | CASSLGRAPATQYF
TRBJ1-2 | TRBV21-1 | . | . | TGTGCCAGCAGCCAAGATCGAGGGTTTAAGGGCTACACCTTC | CASSQDRGFKGYTF
TRBJ2-3 | TRBV27 | . | TRBD1 | TGTGCCAGCAGTGCCGGGACAGGGAAAACAGATACGCAGTATTTT | CASSAGTGKTDTQYF
TRBJ2-7 | TRBV7-9 | . | . | TGTGCCAGCAGCTCCCCGAATTCGCCTACCTACGAGCAGTACTTC | CASSSPNSPTYEQYF
TRBJ2-7 | TRBV7-2 | . | . | TGTGCCAGCAGCTTAGGTCTGCGGAGGGGTTTCTACGAGCAGTACTTC | CASSLGLRRGFYEQYF
TRBJ2-7 | TRBV5-6 | . | TRBD1 | TGTGCCAGCAGCTTGGGGACAGGGAATTACGAGCAGTACTTC | CASSLGTGNYEQYF
TRBJ2-3 | TRBV7-9 | . | . | TGTGCCAGCAGCTCCCGGACTAGCACAGATACGCAGTATTTT | CASSSRTSTDTQYF
TRBJ2-5 | TRBV2 | . | . | TGTGCCAGCAGTCCCCCGGGGACGGTAGAAGAGACCCAGTACTTC | CASSPPGTVEETQYF
TRBJ2-1 | TRBV27 | . | TRBD1 | TGTGCCAGCAGGAGACAGGGTTCCTACAATGAGCAGTTCTTC | CASRRQGSYNEQFF
TRBJ2-7 | TRBV5-4 | . | . | TGTGCCAGCAGCTTGGCCAGGGACCCTGGAGAGCAGTACTTC | CASSLARDPGEQYF
TRBJ2-7 | TRBV27 | . | . | TGTGCCAGCAGTTTATTACAGGGCTACGAGCAGTACTTC | CASSLLQGYEQYF
TRBJ2-7 | TRBV10-2 | . | . | TGCGCCAGCAGTGAGGACGCCAGCTCCTACGAGCAGTACTTC | CASSEDASSYEQYF
TRBJ2-7 | TRBV6-5 | . | TRBD1 | TGTGCCAGCAGTTACTCGATTCAGGGGGACGACGAGCAGTACTTC | CASSYSIQGDDEQYF
TRBJ2-7 | TRBV2 | . | TRBD1 | TGTGCCAGCATGACAGGGGTCTACGAGCAGTACTTC | CASMTGVYEQYF
TRBJ2-7 | TRBV27 | . | . | TGTGCCAGCAGTTTTTCCAGGGTCTACGAGCAGTACTTC | CASSFSRVYEQYF